This T cell receptor (beta chain) derives from a study of shared clonotypes between healthy human individuals. The assay was immunoSEQ multiplex PCR, and TCRdb's table has in-frame clones only and misses some. This sample has roughly 2.2 million clones, with 92% found just once. V lost 4 bases, J lost 10 bases, and 18 bases lay in between. The germline V gene has CDR1 SGHAT and CDR2 FQNNGV. The CDR3 sequence is 14 residues long. The gene calls are TRBV11-2 and TRBJ2-3; TRBD2 is a possible D gene (6 bases). The sequence was collected from a man between 18 and 29 years old in good health. Some clones in this sample may be carry-over from other donors' samples. The sample was naive CD4+ T cells from PBMCs. Regarding subset: CD45RA+ positively selected. The CDR3 sequence: CASSSLRDPGAQYF. In nucleotides, the CDR3 is TGTGCCAGCAGCTCGCTAAGGGACCCGGGGGCGCAGTATTTT.